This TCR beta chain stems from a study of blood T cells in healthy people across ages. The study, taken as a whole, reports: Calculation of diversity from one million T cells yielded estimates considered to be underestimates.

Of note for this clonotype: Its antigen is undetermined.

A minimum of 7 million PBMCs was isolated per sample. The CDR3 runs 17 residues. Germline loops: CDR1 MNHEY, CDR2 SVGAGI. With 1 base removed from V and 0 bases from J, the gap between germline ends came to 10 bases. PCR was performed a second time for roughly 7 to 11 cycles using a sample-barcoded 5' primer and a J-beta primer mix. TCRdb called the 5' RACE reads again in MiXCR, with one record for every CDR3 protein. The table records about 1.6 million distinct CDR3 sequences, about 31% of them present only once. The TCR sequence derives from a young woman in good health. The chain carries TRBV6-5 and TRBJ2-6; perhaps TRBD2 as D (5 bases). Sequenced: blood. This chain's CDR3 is CASSYYGVSSGANVLTF. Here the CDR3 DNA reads TGTGCCAGCAGTTACTACGGGGTGAGCTCTGGGGCCAACGTCCTGACTTTC.